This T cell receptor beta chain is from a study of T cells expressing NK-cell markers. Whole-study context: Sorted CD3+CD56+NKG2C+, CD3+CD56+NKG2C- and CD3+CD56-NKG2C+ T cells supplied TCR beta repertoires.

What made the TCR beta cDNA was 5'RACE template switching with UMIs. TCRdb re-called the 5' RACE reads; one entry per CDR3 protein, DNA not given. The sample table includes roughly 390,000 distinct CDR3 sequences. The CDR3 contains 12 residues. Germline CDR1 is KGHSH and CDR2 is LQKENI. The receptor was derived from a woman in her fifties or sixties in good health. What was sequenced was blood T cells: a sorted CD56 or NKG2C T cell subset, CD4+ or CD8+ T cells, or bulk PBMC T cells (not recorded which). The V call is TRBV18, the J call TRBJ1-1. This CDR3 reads CASHRENTEAFF.